Shown below are 26 T cell receptor beta chains from a single sample sequenced in a study of blood T cell repertoires in COVID-19. Repertoires were generated with immunoSEQ multiplex PCR, while TCRdb's copy carries only in-frame clones and drops some. The table has about 73,000 clones, 80% to 85% seen once. Material for sequencing was peripheral blood. Receptors were obtained from a human donor in a cohort sampled during active COVID-19.

The chain is built from TRBV10-3 and TRBJ2-5, with D possibly being TRBD2 (6 bases). The germline CDR1 and CDR2 sequences are ENHRY and SYGVKD. The CDR3 covers 15 residues. Deletions cut 2 bases from V and 5 bases from J, with 15 bases between. CDR3 residues: CAISESSTSGETQYF. The CDR3 DNA reads TGTGCCATCAGTGAGAGTTCCACGAGCGGGGAGACCCAGTACTTC.

The chain has TRBV19 and TRBJ2-7; 7 bases agree with TRBD2. With V trimmed by 6 bases and J by 7 bases, 15 bases remained unmatched. CDR1 is LNHDA and CDR2 is SQIVND in the germline V gene (reference sequence). The CDR3 covers 15 residues. CDR3 residues: CASRGRGVSTREQYF. The CDR3 nucleotides are TGTGCCAGTAGGGGACGGGGGGTCTCTACGCGGGAGCAGTACTTC.

The genes are TRBV7-9 and TRBJ1-1, with no clear D. V lost 1 base and J 7 bases, leaving 10 bases between the germline ends. The CDR3 has 13 amino acids. CDR1 is SEHNR, CDR2 FQNEAQ, per germline (reference sequence). For the CDR3, the DNA is TGTGCCAGCAGCTTAGTAGAGGAGCATGAAGCTTTCTTT. The encoded protein is CASSLVEEHEAFF.

This clone was counted once. The V call is TRBV5-6, the J call TRBJ2-5; 7 bases agree with TRBD2. Germline V gives CDR1 SGHDT, CDR2 YYEEEE. The CDR3 runs to 12 residues. Unmatched junction bases numbered 0, after V lost 2 bases and J lost 5 bases. CDR3 bases: TGTGCCAGCAGCTTCGGGGGGGAGACCCAGTACTTC. This encodes CASSFGGETQYF.

The J gene is TRBJ2-3, the V gene TRBV27, with D unclear. Trimming removed 3 bases from V and 2 bases from J, with 6 bases in between. The CDR3 loop spans 13 amino acids. Germline V gene lookup returns CDR1 MNHEY and CDR2 SMNVEV (reference sequence). This CDR3 reads CASSFGFTDTQYF. Here the CDR3 DNA reads TGTGCCAGCAGTTTTGGCTTCACAGATACGCAGTATTTT.

V gene TRBV7-9 combines with J gene TRBJ2-1, with 11 bases aligning to TRBD2. Per the germline V gene, CDR1 is SEHNR and CDR2 is FQNEAQ (reference sequence). The CDR3 runs 17 residues. V dropped 5 bases and J dropped 0; count of bases not matched to a gene: 6. This CDR3 is CASSHPLAGGSYNEQFF. DNA for the CDR3: TGTGCCAGCAGCCACCCTCTAGCGGGGGGCTCCTACAATGAGCAGTTCTTC.

The J gene is TRBJ1-1, the V gene TRBV12-3 or TRBV12-4; D uncertain. V was clipped by 5 bases and J by 6 bases, with 10 bases between them. CDR3 size: 12 residues. This CDR3 reads CASSPRLAEAFF. The CDR3 region has the DNA TGTGCCAGCAGTCCGAGATTAGCTGAAGCTTTCTTT.

This chain joins TRBV13 and TRBJ2-5; D possibly corresponds to TRBD2 (6 bases). V lost 1 base and J lost 0, with 6 bases in between. This CDR3 spans 14 amino acids. Germline V gene sequence: CDR1 PRHDT, CDR2 FYEKMQ (reference sequence). The CDR3 sequence is CASSLASDQETQYF. CDR3 DNA: TGTGCCAGCAGCTTAGCTAGCGACCAAGAGACCCAGTACTTC.

As concerns this clone: At one end, the junction sequence differs from germline, possibly due to a read error. This rearrangement joins TRBV5-3 to TRBJ2-7; no clear D gene. TRBV5-3 is given ORF status, its function remaining uncertain. The CDR3 runs 16 residues. DNA for the CDR3: TGTGCCAGAACCTTGGTCCACCTGAGCAACCCCTACGAGCAGTACTTC. As protein: CARTLVHLSNPYEQYF.

This clone has only a few counts. This sequence joins TRBV11-3 and TRBJ1-2; 7 nucleotides match TRBD1. The CDR3 has 16 residues. Per germline, CDR1 SGHNT and CDR2 YENEEA. The trim removed 3 bases at V and 2 bases at J, leaving 9 bases unmatched. In nucleotides, the CDR3 is TGTGCCAGCAGCTTGGAGGGAAGAGGGGGCAACTATGGCTACACCTTC. This encodes CASSLEGRGGNYGYTF.

This rearrangement joins TRBV18 to TRBJ2-5; TRBD1 aligns across 7 bases. This CDR3 has 14 amino acids. CDR1 and CDR2 from the germline V gene are KGHSH and LQKENI. With V trimmed by 5 bases and J by 1 base, 4 bases remained unmatched. The CDR3 region is CASSSRDSQETQYF. CDR3 DNA sequence: TGTGCCAGCTCATCCAGGGACAGCCAAGAGACCCAGTACTTC. The full variable domain, completed using reference TRBV18 and TRBJ2-5, is NAGVMQNPRHLVRRRGQEARLRCSPMKGHSHVYWYRQLPEEGLKFMVYLQKENIIDESGMPKERFSAEFPKEGPSILRIQQVVRGDSAAYFCASSSRDSQETQYFGPGTRLLVL.

The V and J genes are TRBV13 and TRBJ2-2; the match to TRBD2 covers 14 bases. The ends lost 6 bases at V and 9 bases at J; junction bases unmatched: 12. CDR3 size: 17 residues. CDR1 is PRHDT and CDR2 is FYEKMQ in the germline V gene (reference sequence). Here the CDR3 reads CASSSPAGTSGSRELFF. Here the CDR3 DNA reads TGTGCCAGCAGTTCCCCCGCCGGGACTAGCGGGAGTAGGGAGCTGTTTTTT.

This chain uses TRBV3-1 (or the pseudogene TRBV3-2) with TRBJ2-5; 7 bases map to TRBD1. This CDR3 is 16 amino acids long. V trimming: 0 bases; J trimming: 2 bases; junction bases outside the gene matches: 6. From germline, CDR1 is LGHDT and CDR2 YNNKEL (reference sequence). As DNA, the CDR3 is TGTGCCAGCAGCCAAGAGTCGGGACAGCTACAAGAGACCCAGTACTTC. This gives the protein CASSQESGQLQETQYF.

This clone occurred a few times. V is TRBV4-1 and J is TRBJ2-2; D gene uncertain. Between the trimmed V and J ends, which lost 3 bases and 3 bases, there was a span of 11 bases. The CDR3 loop spans 15 amino acids. CDR1 and CDR2 (germline): MGHRA, YSYEKL. The DNA for the CDR3 is TGCGCCAGCAGCCAGGCGGCCGATTACACCGGGGAGCTGTTTTTT. Translated, it gives CASSQAADYTGELFF.

In its sample, this clone was seen once. This chain connects TRBV4-1 to TRBJ1-1; 7 positions match TRBD1. The junction had 5 bases not matched to a gene; V was cut back by 1 base and J by 3 bases. Germline V gene lookup returns CDR1 MGHRA and CDR2 YSYEKL. The CDR3 has 15 amino acids. CDR3 loop: CASSQVAGGDTEAFF. The CDR3 DNA reads TGCGCCAGCAGCCAAGTGGCAGGGGGAGACACTGAAGCTTTCTTT.

This rearrangement joins TRBV9 to TRBJ2-3; D gene ambiguous. Germline V gene sequence: CDR1 SGDLS, CDR2 YYNGEE. This CDR3 region has 16 residues. Trimming took off 4 bases at V and 5 bases at J, with 20 bases between the two ends. The CDR3 region is CASSLVGGDTRDTQYF. CDR3 bases: TGTGCCAGCAGCCTCGTAGGTGGTGACACGAGAGATACGCAGTATTTT.

The V and J genes are TRBV4-1 and TRBJ1-6; D gene unclear. V gave up 2 bases and J gave up 8 bases, with 16 bases separating them. The germline V gene has CDR1 MGHRA and CDR2 YSYEKL. This CDR3 contains 16 residues. CDR3 amino acids: CASSQRVSRKDSPLHF. The CDR3 coding sequence is TGCGCCAGCAGCCAACGGGTCTCCCGGAAGGATTCACCCCTCCACTTT.

The J gene is TRBJ2-7, the V gene TRBV3-1 (or the pseudogene TRBV3-2); weak D call: TRBD2 (6 bases). Looked up from germline, CDR1 is LGHDT and CDR2 is YNNKEL (reference sequence). Trimming left V 4 bases short and J 6 bases short, with 13 bases between. The CDR3 covers 13 residues. CDR3: CASSPFGGGEQYF. The CDR3 nucleotides are TGTGCCAGCAGCCCCTTTGGGGGAGGCGAGCAGTACTTC.

V usage is TRBV9 and J usage is TRBJ2-2, with D perhaps TRBD2 (6 bases). This CDR3 has 14 residues. Trimming removed 4 bases at V and 1 base at J, with 8 bases between. Germline CDR1 SGDLS, CDR2 YYNGEE. CDR3 residues: CASSPRGNTGELFF. Here the CDR3 DNA reads TGTGCCAGCAGCCCGCGGGGGAACACCGGGGAGCTGTTTTTT.

The chain combines TRBV4-1 with TRBJ1-1; D remains ambiguous. The CDR3 is made up of 13 amino acids. Germline CDR1 MGHRA, CDR2 YSYEKL. With 7 bases removed from V and 0 bases from J, the gap between germline ends came to 9 bases. CDR3 residues: CASKFRVNTEAFF. The CDR3 region has the DNA TGCGCCAGCAAGTTCCGGGTGAACACTGAAGCTTTCTTT.

V gene TRBV4-2 combines with J gene TRBJ2-5; 8 bases fit TRBD2. The CDR3 contains 16 residues. The ends lost 0 bases at V and 5 bases at J; junction bases unmatched: 8. CDR1 LGHNA and CDR2 YNFKEQ come from the germline V gene. The CDR3 sequence: CASSQDLAGRGETQYF. The CDR3 DNA reads as TGTGCCAGCAGCCAAGACTTAGCGGGGAGGGGGGAGACCCAGTACTTC.

The chain links TRBV7-9 to TRBJ2-2, with D tentatively TRBD2 (6 bases). The CDR3 spans 15 residues. Deletions cut 4 bases from V and 3 bases from J, with 12 bases between. The germline gives CDR1 SEHNR, CDR2 FQNEAQ (reference sequence). CDR3 nucleotides: TGTGCCAGCAGCTCAACCGGGACTCACACCGGGGAGCTGTTTTTT. Encoded protein: CASSSTGTHTGELFF.

The chain uses TRBV5-1 and TRBJ2-2; maybe TRBD1 (5 bases). Trimming took 3 bases from V and 0 from J, leaving 15 bases between them. CDR1 and CDR2 from the germline V gene are SGHRS and YFSETQ. The CDR3 extends over 17 amino acids. In nucleotides, the CDR3 is TGCGCCAGCAGCTCGAAAACAGGAACCGCGAACACCGGGGAGCTGTTTTTT. Protein product: CASSSKTGTANTGELFF.

CDR3 nucleotide sequence: TGTGCCAGCAGCGACAGGGGGGGTGGCAATCAGCCCCAGCATTTT. It specifies CASSDRGGGNQPQHF. This chain links TRBV6-5 with TRBJ1-5; 9 positions agree with TRBD1. Per the germline V gene, CDR1 is MNHEY and CDR2 is SVGAGI. Trimming took 6 bases from V and 2 from J; bases not matched to a gene: 5. The CDR3 spans 15 residues.

This clone was observed a few times. The J gene is TRBJ2-2, the V gene TRBV7-8; 7 positions agree with TRBD1. With 11 bases clipped from V and 1 base from J, the junction kept 4 bases outside the gene matches. This CDR3 has 13 amino acids. The germline V gene has CDR1 SGHVS and CDR2 FQNEAQ. The CDR3 DNA is TGTGCCGGGGGACAGATGAACACCGGGGAGCTGTTTTTT. Amino acid sequence: CAGGQMNTGELFF.

This clone was recorded only once. Relative to the germline gene, one junction end is altered; a read error may explain this. The chain recombines TRBV7-7 with TRBJ2-3, with 14 bases matching TRBD2. The V gene's germline CDR1 is SSHAT and CDR2 FNYEAQ (reference sequence). This CDR3 comprises 16 residues. Here the CDR3 reads CASSLGLAGGTDTQYF. In DNA form, the CDR3 reads TGTGCTAGCAGCTTGGGACTAGCGGGGGGCACAGATACGCAGTATTTT.